This T cell receptor beta chain was documented in a study of technical replicates of blood from a few donors. Germline CDR1 SGHAT, CDR2 FQNNGV. This CDR3 has 15 residues. The V and J ends lost 5 bases and 2 bases respectively, with 15 bases between them. Sequenced by immunoSEQ multiplex PCR; TCRdb stores in-frame clones only, minus some. The repertoire holds over 80,000 clones, approximately 96% seen once, with roughly 0.33% in the top ten. Sequencing input: T cells isolated from PBMCs. The J gene is TRBJ1-2, the V gene TRBV11-2; possible D gene TRBD1, 6 bases. The sequence was collected from a human donor in good health. CDR3 sequence: CASSRELQGNYGYTF. The CDR3 coding sequence is TGTGCCAGCAGCCGCGAGCTACAGGGAAACTATGGCTACACCTTC.